Each of the 26 T cell receptor beta chains below was sequenced from the same sample in a study of long-term antiretroviral therapy in people with HIV. An immunoSEQ assay, version v3.0, was performed at survey level. Only in-frame clones appear in the TCRdb table, and some are missing; sequencing was by immunoSEQ multiplex PCR. The sample carries tens of thousands of clones, around 82% recorded once. The sample in question was unsorted PBMCs, obtained 0.3 years after starting antiretroviral therapy. These receptors all come from a man aged 18-30 years with HIV.

This clone is a singleton in its sample. The chain recombines TRBV2 with TRBJ2-3; TRBD2 matches 7 bases. The V and J ends lost 10 bases and 2 bases, in that order; junction bases with no gene match: 24. Germline CDR1 and CDR2: SNHLY and FYNNEI. This CDR3 comprises 19 residues. CDR3 residues: CATGEGPRIGSGPTDTQYF. The CDR3 DNA is TGTGCCACCGGGGAGGGGCCGCGGATCGGGTCCGGGCCCACAGATACGCAGTATTTT.

The chain is built from TRBV5-6 and TRBJ1-1, with a weak D call TRBD1 (6 bases). Trimming removed 0 bases from V and 4 bases from J, with 10 bases in between. Germline V gene data show CDR1 as SGHDT and CDR2 as YYEEEE. The CDR3 contains 14 residues. CDR3 in DNA: TGTGCCAGCAGCTTGGGAGGGGGTTTCACTGAAGCTTTCTTT. Translating gives CASSLGGGFTEAFF.

The V gene is TRBV29-1, the J gene TRBJ1-1, with a weak D call TRBD1 (5 bases). The germline V gene encodes CDR1 SQVTM and CDR2 ANQGSEA. With 7 bases removed from V and 4 bases from J, the gap between germline ends came to 22 bases. CDR3 size: 15 residues. The CDR3 sequence is CSARRDPYYGTEAFF. CDR3 nucleotides: TGCAGCGCCCGGCGGGACCCGTATTACGGCACTGAAGCTTTCTTT.

The CDR3 sequence is CASSQLGLAGNIQYF. The CDR3 nucleotides are TGCGCCAGCAGCCAGTTAGGACTAGCGGGGAACATTCAGTACTTC. The chain combines TRBV4-1 with TRBJ2-4, with 12 bases fitting TRBD2. The CDR3 runs to 15 residues. With V trimmed by 3 bases and J by 7 bases, 4 bases remained unmatched. CDR1 is MGHRA, CDR2 YSYEKL, per germline.

The chain uses TRBV15 and TRBJ2-3; the D is unclear. The germline CDR1 and CDR2 sequences are LNHNV and YYDKDF (reference sequence). V lost 5 bases and J lost 2, with 8 bases in between. The CDR3 totals 13 residues. The CDR3 DNA sequence: TGTGCCACCAGCGGAGTTCTCACAGATACGCAGTATTTT. Its translation: CATSGVLTDTQYF. Full variable domain (rest looked up from reference TRBV15 and TRBJ2-3): DAMVIQNPRYQVTQFGKPVTLSCSQTLNHNVMYWYQQKSSQAPKLLFHYYDKDFNNEADTPDNFQSRRPNTSFCFLDIRSPGLGDTAMYLCATSGVLTDTQYFGPGTRLTVL.

The chain is built from TRBV4-1 and TRBJ2-1; TRBD2 aligns across 10 bases. V lost 3 bases to trimming and J lost 5 bases; unmatched junction nucleotides: 4. This CDR3 has 15 residues. The germline gives CDR1 MGHRA, CDR2 YSYEKL. The CDR3 sequence is CASSHLTSGDNEQFF. CDR3 bases: TGCGCCAGCAGCCACCTAACTAGCGGGGACAATGAGCAGTTCTTC.

This chain's CDR3 is CAGGEGTDTQYF. CDR3 bases: TGTGCCGGGGGGGAGGGCACAGATACGCAGTATTTT. V usage is TRBV6-1 and J usage is TRBJ2-3; 7 bases fit TRBD2. J was trimmed by 1 base and V by 11 bases; bases with no gene match: 3. This CDR3 is built from 12 residues. In germline, CDR1 is MNHNS, CDR2 SASEGT.

J is TRBJ2-7 and V is TRBV6-5; D gene unclear. The ends were cut back, 0 bases at V and 6 bases at J, with 9 bases in the middle. Germline lookup yields CDR1 MNHEY and CDR2 SVGAGI. The CDR3 runs 13 residues. The CDR3 DNA follows: TGTGCCAGCAGTTACTCGGAGCGCCTCGAGCAGTACTTC. Residues: CASSYSERLEQYF.

In DNA form, the CDR3 reads TGTGCCAGCAGCTTAGACCTAAGAGCTAACCACGAGCAGTACTTC. Protein: CASSLDLRANHEQYF. V gene TRBV11-2 combines with J gene TRBJ2-7; no definite D call. V lost 0 bases, J lost 5 bases, and 14 bases lay in between. This CDR3 spans 15 amino acids. The V gene's germline CDR1 is SGHAT and CDR2 FQNNGV.

The chain joins TRBV27 to TRBJ2-7, with a possible D match to TRBD2 (5 bases). The CDR3 has 17 residues. The germline CDR1 and CDR2 sequences are MNHEY and SMNVEV (reference sequence). V was shortened by 5 bases and J by 0 bases, with 20 bases between the two germline ends. CDR3 protein: CASSPFRGSGLSYEQYF. The CDR3 DNA is TGTGCCAGCAGTCCCTTCCGGGGTTCTGGGCTCTCCTACGAGCAGTACTTC.

The rearrangement joins TRBV2 to TRBJ2-7, with no clear D. Per germline, CDR1 SNHLY and CDR2 FYNNEI. Trimming removed 4 bases at V and 0 bases at J, with 10 bases between. The CDR3 covers 14 residues. Written as DNA, the CDR3 is TGTGCCAGCAGTGGAACAGTGGCCTCCTACGAGCAGTACTTC. Encoded protein: CASSGTVASYEQYF.

V and J are TRBV27 and TRBJ1-2; 7 bases are a match to TRBD1. Germline V lookup: CDR1 MNHEY, CDR2 SMNVEV (reference sequence). The CDR3 loop spans 15 amino acids. The V and J ends lost 6 bases and 5 bases, in that order; junction bases with no gene match: 12. CDR3 bases: TGTGCCAGCAGCCGCCAGGGGGGTCCCACATATGGCTACACCTTC. It translates to CASSRQGGPTYGYTF.

The chain recombines TRBV5-4 with TRBJ2-7; TRBD2 matches at 14 bases. J gave up 5 bases and V 4 bases, and 11 bases lay outside the gene matches. Germline CDR1 reads SGHNT; CDR2 reads YYREEE (reference sequence). CDR3 length: 17 amino acids. This chain's CDR3 is CASSAGLAGVFYHEQYF. The CDR3 nucleotides read TGTGCCAGCAGCGCGGGACTAGCGGGAGTGTTTTACCACGAGCAGTACTTC.

The genes are TRBV5-8 and TRBJ1-5; D might be TRBD1 (5 bases). Trimming removed 1 base at V and 1 base at J, with 9 bases between. The germline V gene has CDR1 SGHTS and CDR2 YDEGEE. The CDR3 contains 15 residues. CDR3 region: CASSLWGVSNQPQHF. In DNA form, the CDR3 reads TGTGCCAGCAGCTTGTGGGGGGTGAGCAATCAGCCCCAGCATTTT.

This rearrangement joins TRBV19 to TRBJ1-2; D gene uncertain. The CDR3 is 14 residues long. Deletions cut 2 bases from V and 0 bases from J, with 7 bases between. Germline lookup yields CDR1 LNHDA and CDR2 SQIVND (reference sequence). CDR3 nucleotide sequence: TGTGCCAGTAGTATATTGGGCGCTAACTATGGCTACACCTTC. It codes for CASSILGANYGYTF.

This clone has a handful of counts. The V call is TRBV10-3, the J call TRBJ2-2, with D unclear. The CDR3 length is 14 residues. CDR1 is ENHRY, CDR2 SYGVKD, per germline. Trimming left V 0 bases short and J 6 bases short, with 8 bases between. The chain's CDR3 is CAISESRQPGELFF. The CDR3 DNA follows: TGTGCCATCAGTGAGTCGCGGCAGCCCGGGGAGCTGTTTTTT.

This chain joins TRBV21-1 and TRBJ1-1; the D call TRBD1 from the table was never checked on the DNA. TRBV21-1 is flagged as a pseudogene. The CDR3 loop spans 18 amino acids. The CDR3 bases are TGTGCCAGCAGCAAAGCGCTTTCCGCAGGGGGGATTATCGCTGAAGCTTTCTTT. It is translated as CASSKALSAGGIIAEAFF.

Note on this clone: The junction does not match germline at one end; this may be a read error. The genes are TRBV29-1 and TRBJ2-3, with D possibly being TRBD1 (6 bases). Germline loops: CDR1 SQVTM, CDR2 ANQGSEA. The CDR3 is made up of 12 amino acids. The chain's CDR3 is CSVEAGANSGHF. For the CDR3, the DNA is TGCAGCGTTGAGGCAGGGGCTAACTCGGGGCATTTT.

The chain uses TRBV6-6 and TRBJ2-5; 10 bases map to TRBD1. Germline trimming cut 5 bases from V and 5 bases from J; bases unmatched to any gene: 5. Germline V CDR1 and CDR2: MNHNY, SVGAGI (reference sequence). This CDR3 region has 14 residues. CDR3 protein: CASSKTGGGETQYF. The CDR3 DNA is TGTGCCAGCAGTAAGACAGGGGGCGGTGAGACCCAGTACTTC.

This sequence joins TRBV30 and TRBJ1-1; 8 bases are a match to TRBD1. Germline trimming cut 6 bases from V and 6 bases from J; bases unmatched to any gene: 6. CDR1 is GTSNPN and CDR2 is SVGIG in the germline V gene (reference sequence). CDR3 length equals 12 residues. The CDR3 DNA reads as TGTGCCTGCAAAACGGACAGGGCTGAAGCTTTCTTT. It yields the protein CACKTDRAEAFF.

V usage is TRBV29-1 and J usage is TRBJ2-5, with 8 bases identical to TRBD1. CDR3 size: 14 residues. Trimming removed 7 bases from V and 1 base from J; junction bases left unmatched: 8. The germline gives CDR1 SQVTM, CDR2 ANQGSEA. The DNA of the CDR3 is TGCAGCGCGGCAGGGGGCCCCATCCAAGAGACCCAGTACTTC. Residues: CSAAGGPIQETQYF.

The J gene is TRBJ2-5, the V gene TRBV7-8; D is unresolved. Per germline, CDR1 SGHVS and CDR2 FQNEAQ. This CDR3 has 16 residues. The germline V and J ends were trimmed by 5 bases and 2 bases, with 18 bases remaining between them. The CDR3, as DNA: TGTGCCAGCAGCCGACGACGGGCCGTTCCGCAAGAGACCCAGTACTTC. Protein: CASSRRRAVPQETQYF. The full variable domain, with the rest looked up from reference TRBV7-8 and TRBJ2-5, is GAGVSQSPRYKVAKRGQDVALRCDPISGHVSLFWYQQALGQGPEFLTYFQNEAQLDKSGLPSDRFFAERPEGSVSTLKIQRTQQEDSAVYLCASSRRRAVPQETQYFGPGTRLLVL.

The rearrangement uses TRBV25-1 and TRBJ1-2; D perhaps matches TRBD1 (5 bases). The CDR3 has 13 residues. Deletions cut 6 bases from V and 5 bases from J, with 13 bases between. Per the germline V gene, CDR1 is MGHDK and CDR2 is SYGVNS. The CDR3 sequence: CASSLTELYGYTF. CDR3 coding DNA: TGTGCCAGCAGCCTGACAGAGCTATATGGCTACACCTTC.

The gene calls are TRBV4-3 and TRBJ2-1, with TRBD1 as a possible D gene (6 bases). V lost 1 base and J lost 3, with 13 bases in between. Per the germline V gene, CDR1 is LGHNA and CDR2 is YSLEER. The CDR3 sequence is 16 residues long. This CDR3 reads CASSQVEQGNYNEQFF. CDR3 in DNA: TGCGCCAGCAGCCAAGTGGAACAGGGAAACTACAATGAGCAGTTCTTC.

The chain carries TRBV11-2 and TRBJ2-7; 7 nucleotides align to TRBD1. CDR1 and CDR2 from the germline V gene are SGHAT and FQNNGV. This CDR3 has 14 amino acids. Trimming cost V 1 base and J 5 bases; bases outside gene matches: 5. CDR3 in amino acids: CASSLVQGRHEQYF. The CDR3 nucleotides read TGTGCCAGCAGCTTAGTACAGGGGCGCCACGAGCAGTACTTC. Variable domain in full (rest from reference TRBV11-2 and TRBJ2-7): EAGVAQSPRYKIIEKRQSVAFWCNPISGHATLYWYQQILGQGPKLLIQFQNNGVVDDSQLPKDRFSAERLKGVDSTLKIQPAKLEDSAVYLCASSLVQGRHEQYFGPGTRLTVT.

The chain recombines TRBV19 with TRBJ1-5, with 12 bases that match TRBD1. Germline CDR1 is LNHDA and CDR2 is SQIVND (reference sequence). CDR3 length: 15 amino acids. V was clipped by 4 bases and J by 4 bases; unmatched bases: 2. The CDR3 coding sequence is TGTGCCAGTAGTACGGGACAGGGGGCAAATCAGCCCCAGCATTTT. It encodes CASSTGQGANQPQHF.